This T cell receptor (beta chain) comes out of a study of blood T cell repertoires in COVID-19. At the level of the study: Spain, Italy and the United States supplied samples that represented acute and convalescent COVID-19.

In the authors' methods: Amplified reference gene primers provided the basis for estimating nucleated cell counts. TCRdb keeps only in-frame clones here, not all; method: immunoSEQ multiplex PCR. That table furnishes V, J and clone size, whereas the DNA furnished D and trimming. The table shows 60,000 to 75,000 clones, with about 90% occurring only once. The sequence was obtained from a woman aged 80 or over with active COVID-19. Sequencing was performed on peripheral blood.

The CDR3 coding sequence is TGTGCCATCAGTGAGCAGGGTGGGACAGGGGCCGGATCGACCCACACAGATACGCAGTATTTT. Amino acids: CAISEQGGTGAGSTHTDTQYF. This rearrangement joins TRBV10-3 to TRBJ2-3, with 10 bases identical to TRBD1. Germline V lookup: CDR1 ENHRY, CDR2 SYGVKD. This CDR3 region has 21 residues. The trim removed 2 bases at V and 2 bases at J, leaving 19 bases unmatched.